The 16 T cell receptor beta chains below all came from one sample that was sequenced in a study of blood T cell repertoires in COVID-19. Some clones are missing from TCRdb's copy, which holds only in-frame ones; the method was immunoSEQ multiplex PCR. This table holds about 300,000 clones, about nine tenths found once. Sample: PBMCs or T cells enriched from blood (not recorded which). Every receptor here comes from a woman in her thirties or forties who had recovered from COVID-19.

The gene calls are TRBV10-3 and TRBJ2-7; 8 nucleotides agree with TRBD1. Trimming removed 0 bases from V and 0 bases from J; junction bases left unmatched: 1. In germline, CDR1 is ENHRY, CDR2 SYGVKD. The CDR3 is made up of 15 amino acids. The CDR3 protein is CAISESTGGSYEQYF. In nucleotides, the CDR3 is TGTGCCATCAGTGAGTCCACAGGGGGCTCCTACGAGCAGTACTTC.

J is TRBJ1-1 and V is TRBV28, with TRBD1 as a possible D gene (6 bases). This CDR3 is 13 amino acids long. Germline V gene data show CDR1 as MDHEN and CDR2 as SYDVKM. The ends were cut back, 2 bases at V and 11 bases at J, with 15 bases in the middle. CDR3 amino acids: CASSLQGRAGAFF. CDR3 nucleotides: TGTGCCAGCAGTTTACAGGGGCGCGCAGGGGCTTTCTTT.

This chain joins TRBV30 and TRBJ2-7, with D possibly matching TRBD2 (5 bases). With 2 bases removed from V and 3 bases from J, the gap between germline ends came to 11 bases. This CDR3 has 13 residues. The V gene's germline CDR1 is GTSNPN and CDR2 SVGIG (reference sequence). The CDR3 here is CAWSQLGNYEQYF. For the CDR3, the DNA is TGTGCCTGGAGTCAGCTCGGGAACTACGAGCAGTACTTC.

The chain uses TRBV7-2 and TRBJ2-2; weak D call: TRBD2 (6 bases). Germline assignment: CDR1 SGHTA and CDR2 FQGNSA. V was clipped by 3 bases and J by 0 bases, with 14 bases between them. The CDR3 runs 17 residues. CDR3 amino acids: CASSFSGGYANTGELFF. DNA of the CDR3: TGTGCCAGCAGCTTCTCCGGGGGTTACGCGAACACCGGGGAGCTGTTTTTT.

J is TRBJ2-2 and V is TRBV2; D remains unclear. CDR3 size: 12 residues. Germline V gene data show CDR1 as SNHLY and CDR2 as FYNNEI. Trimming removed 4 bases at V and 7 bases at J, with 7 bases between. In nucleotides, the CDR3 is TGTGCCAGCAGTGTGGTACTCGGGGAGCTGTTTTTT. It translates to CASSVVLGELFF.

DNA for the CDR3: TGTGCTAGTGGTTCAGGAAACACCATATATTTT. Amino acids: CASGSGNTIYF. J is TRBJ1-3 and V is TRBV12-5, with unresolved D. The germline V and J ends were trimmed by 4 bases and 4 bases, with 2 bases remaining between them. The CDR3 has 11 amino acids. Germline V gene sequence: CDR1 LGHNT, CDR2 FRNRAP.

The chain joins TRBV6-5 to TRBJ1-6, with unresolved D. The CDR3 is 15 residues long. Trimming took 2 bases from V and 5 from J, leaving 10 bases between them. Germline CDR1 MNHEY, CDR2 SVGAGI. The CDR3 is CASSYETHHNSPLHF. In DNA form, the CDR3 reads TGTGCCAGCAGTTACGAGACACACCATAATTCACCCCTCCACTTT.

The chain is built from TRBV7-3 and TRBJ1-1, with a possible D match to TRBD1 (6 bases). Germline CDR1 SGHTA, CDR2 FQGTGA. Trimming removed 1 base at V and 2 bases at J, with 11 bases between. The CDR3 loop spans 15 amino acids. CDR3 amino acids: CASSLNRVLNTEAFF. DNA for the CDR3: TGTGCCAGCAGCTTAAACAGGGTATTAAACACTGAAGCTTTCTTT.

V is TRBV11-2 and J is TRBJ1-1; D gene uncertain. Germline loops: CDR1 SGHAT, CDR2 FQNNGV. CDR3 size: 15 residues. Trimming stripped 1 base from V and 5 bases from J, with 14 bases between. The CDR3 region has the DNA TGTGCCAGCAGCTTAGTGGTCGGGGTCGGGACTGAAGCTTTCTTT. Encoded protein: CASSLVVGVGTEAFF.

The rearrangement joins TRBV7-6 to TRBJ1-5, with a tentative D call TRBD1 (5 bases). Germline V gene lookup returns CDR1 SGHVS and CDR2 FNYEAQ. Trimming stripped 1 base from V and 6 bases from J, with 7 bases between. The length of the CDR3 is 13 residues. CDR3 protein: CASSLGGGQPQHF. The CDR3 DNA reads as TGTGCCAGCAGCTTAGGGGGGGGTCAGCCCCAGCATTTT. The full variable domain, with the rest looked up from reference TRBV7-6 and TRBJ1-5, is GAGVSQSPRYKVTKRGQDVALRCDPISGHVSLYWYRQALGQGPEFLTYFNYEAQQDKSGLPNDRFSAERPEGSISTLTIQRTEQRDSAMYRCASSLGGGQPQHFGDGTRLSIL.

This sequence joins TRBV6-5 and TRBJ2-3; tentative D call: TRBD1 (5 bases). This CDR3 has 14 residues. V dropped 5 bases and J dropped 2 bases, with 11 bases sitting between them. Germline CDR1 MNHEY, CDR2 SVGAGI. Written as DNA, the CDR3 is TGTGCCAGCAGTCCTGACAGATACACAGATACGCAGTATTTT. Translating it yields CASSPDRYTDTQYF.

CDR3 DNA: TGTGCCAGCAGCACCACACTAGCACCCGGGGAGCTGTTTTTT. Its protein product is CASSTTLAPGELFF. The chain couples TRBV21-1 to TRBJ2-2; TRBD2, the table's D call, lacks a check against the DNA. TRBV21-1 is labeled a pseudogene. There are 14 residues in the CDR3.

The genes are TRBV4-3 and TRBJ2-4, with 7 bases aligning to TRBD1. The CDR3 has 15 amino acids. CDR1 is LGHNA and CDR2 is YSLEER in the germline V gene. V gave up 4 bases and J gave up 7 bases; unmatched junction bases: 10. The CDR3 sequence is CASSPRLRQGNIQYF. In DNA, the CDR3 is TGCGCCAGCAGCCCCAGACTACGACAGGGTAACATTCAGTACTTC.

The V gene is TRBV19, the J gene TRBJ1-1; D unclear. V was shortened by 3 bases and J by 0 bases, with 8 bases between the two germline ends. CDR3 length: 14 residues. Germline V lookup: CDR1 LNHDA, CDR2 SQIVND (reference sequence). CDR3 region: CASSIWSVNTEAFF. The CDR3 DNA follows: TGTGCCAGTAGTATTTGGTCAGTGAACACTGAAGCTTTCTTT.

The V and J genes are TRBV7-8 and TRBJ1-2; TRBD1 matches at 7 bases. The ends lost 5 bases at V and 0 bases at J; junction bases unmatched: 6. The V gene's germline CDR1 is SGHVS and CDR2 FQNEAQ. This CDR3 has 15 amino acids. Written as DNA, the CDR3 is TGTGCCAGCAGCCCAGGGACAGTCCCTAACTATGGCTACACCTTC. Amino acids: CASSPGTVPNYGYTF.

V and J are TRBV5-6 and TRBJ2-7, with a possible D match to TRBD1 (5 bases). CDR1 is SGHDT, CDR2 YYEEEE, per germline. The CDR3 length is 14 residues. The ends were cut back, 4 bases at V and 9 bases at J, with 20 bases in the middle. CDR3: CASSRGLGEDRQYF. The DNA for the CDR3 is TGTGCCAGCAGCCGAGGTCTAGGGGAAGATAGGCAGTACTTC.